Listed here is a single T cell receptor beta chain. Sequenced by immunoSEQ multiplex PCR; TCRdb stores in-frame clones only, minus some. The sample lists 150,000 or so clones, around 93% occurring once. This entry is derived from a study of blood T cell repertoires in COVID-19. Recruited during active infection, patients (from Seattle) were subsequently followed longitudinally. Trimming took 1 base from V and 1 from J, leaving 14 bases between them. This CDR3 spans 16 amino acids. Germline lookup yields CDR1 SGHDT and CDR2 YYEEEE. The sample consisted of peripheral blood. This chain connects TRBV5-6 to TRBJ2-5; maybe TRBD1 (5 bases). The source is a man in his thirties or forties with COVID-19, enrolled during active disease. CDR3 residues: CASSLRSGFGQETQYF. CDR3 coding DNA: TGTGCCAGCAGCTTGCGATCAGGGTTTGGCCAAGAGACCCAGTACTTC.